The 18 T cell receptor beta chains presented below share a single source sample, sequenced in a study of OX40 agonist ivuxolimab in advanced cancers. Here immunoSEQ multiplex PCR was the method, and the copy in TCRdb shows in-frame clones only, minus some. The table includes 60,000 to 90,000 clones, 87% detected once. The sample consisted of CD4+ or CD8+ T cells sorted from blood, taken in a trial of the OX40 agonist ivuxolimab. These receptors were collected from an adult with an advanced solid tumor such as melanoma, head and neck, liver or kidney cancer.

The V and J genes are TRBV27 and TRBJ2-7; 10 positions match TRBD2. This CDR3 has 14 residues. Germline lookup yields CDR1 MNHEY and CDR2 SMNVEV (reference sequence). The trim removed 5 bases at V and 7 bases at J, leaving 8 bases unmatched. The CDR3 here is CASSILAGVGEQYF. The CDR3 coding sequence is TGTGCCAGCAGTATCCTAGCGGGAGTGGGGGAGCAGTACTTC.

The gene calls are TRBV2 and TRBJ2-1; the match to TRBD1 covers 11 bases. Losses at the gene ends were 5 bases for V and 8 bases for J; bases not matched to a gene: 8. CDR1 is SNHLY and CDR2 is FYNNEI in the germline V gene. The CDR3 contains 15 residues. The CDR3 protein is CASSPTDRGLDEQFF. In DNA, the CDR3 is TGTGCCAGCAGTCCAACGGACAGGGGGCTGGATGAGCAGTTCTTC.

This rearrangement joins TRBV6-5 to TRBJ1-6; D uncertain. Trimming took 2 bases from V and 7 from J, leaving 15 bases between them. CDR1 MNHEY and CDR2 SVGAGI come from the germline V gene. The CDR3 is 16 amino acids. The DNA of the CDR3 is TGTGCCAGCAGTTACAAGGGCTCACCCAGCAATTCACCCCTCCACTTT. Protein product: CASSYKGSPSNSPLHF.

The V gene is TRBV28, the J gene TRBJ2-5, with 7 bases aligning to TRBD1. J lost 7 bases, V lost 2 bases, and 13 bases had no gene match. Germline CDR1 reads MDHEN; CDR2 reads SYDVKM. The CDR3 is made up of 16 amino acids. The DNA for the CDR3 is TGTGCCAGCAGTTTACTTAGACAGGGCTCCTCGTGGACCCAGTACTTC. Its translation: CASSLLRQGSSWTQYF.

This clone was seen a single time. This sequence joins TRBV11-2 and TRBJ2-3; TRBD2 is a possible D gene (6 bases). From germline, CDR1 is SGHAT and CDR2 FQNNGV. The V and J ends lost 2 bases and 0 bases respectively, with 12 bases between them. This CDR3 region has 16 residues. The CDR3 nucleotides read TGTGCCAGCAGCTTATCTGGCGGGGCTAGCACAGATACGCAGTATTTT. This gives the protein CASSLSGGASTDTQYF.

The chain recombines TRBV30 with TRBJ1-5, with 7 bases aligning to TRBD1. CDR1 is GTSNPN and CDR2 is SVGIG in the germline V gene (reference sequence). Germline trimming cut 5 bases from V and 2 bases from J; bases unmatched to any gene: 6. This CDR3 has 14 residues. The CDR3 sequence is CAWEEGAGNQPQHF. The CDR3 DNA is TGTGCCTGGGAAGAGGGGGCAGGCAATCAGCCCCAGCATTTT.

The chain has TRBV6-6 and TRBJ2-6; no clear D. The CDR3 runs 15 residues. In germline, CDR1 is MNHNY, CDR2 SVGAGI (reference sequence). The V gene lost 0 bases and the J gene lost 5 bases, with 8 bases spanning the gap. The CDR3 DNA reads as TGTGCCAGCAGTTACTCGCTTCAACGGGCCAACGTCCTGACTTTC. Translation gives CASSYSLQRANVLTF.

The chain uses TRBV19 and TRBJ2-6; D not resolved. The germline CDR1 and CDR2 sequences are LNHDA and SQIVND (reference sequence). V was clipped by 7 bases and J by 4 bases, with 8 bases between them. The CDR3 extends over 13 amino acids. CDR3 region: CASKMRGANVLTF. The CDR3 coding sequence is TGTGCCAGTAAGATGCGAGGGGCCAACGTCCTGACTTTC.

CDR3 DNA sequence: TGTGCCAGCAGCCCTTCGCAGTGGGGAGTGGTGTACTCCTACAATGAGCAGTTCTTC. Protein product: CASSPSQWGVVYSYNEQFF. This chain links TRBV11-2 with TRBJ2-1, with D maybe TRBD2 (5 bases). V was cut by 5 bases and J by 0 bases, with 23 bases left in between. CDR1 and CDR2 (germline): SGHAT, FQNNGV. The CDR3 runs to 19 residues.

This clone was detected only a few times. The V gene is TRBV2, the J gene TRBJ1-2; no firm D call. This CDR3 is 11 amino acids long. Germline V gene lookup returns CDR1 SNHLY and CDR2 FYNNEI. Trimming stripped 8 bases from V and 3 bases from J, with 7 bases between. CDR3 sequence reads: CASGKDYGYTF. CDR3 DNA sequence: TGTGCCAGCGGTAAGGACTATGGCTACACCTTC.

The J gene is TRBJ1-6, the V gene TRBV13; D might be TRBD1 (6 bases). The CDR3 totals 16 residues. Germline CDR1 reads PRHDT; CDR2 reads FYEKMQ (reference sequence). Trimming removed 7 bases at V and 6 bases at J, with 19 bases between. The CDR3 nucleotides read TGTGCCAGCACCGAGGGGGGGGGCCCAGGTAATTCACCCCTCCACTTT. It yields the protein CASTEGGGPGNSPLHF.

This clone was found a few times. This chain uses TRBV5-4 with TRBJ1-2, with TRBD1 matching 7 bases. The V gene end was trimmed by 3 bases and the J gene end by 1 base; junction bases not matched to a gene: 12. Germline CDR1 reads SGHNT; CDR2 reads YYREEE (reference sequence). CDR3 length: 17 amino acids. The CDR3 reads CASSSLSTGDRNYGYTF. CDR3 coding DNA: TGTGCCAGCAGCTCGCTATCCACAGGGGATCGTAACTATGGCTACACCTTC.

The rearrangement links TRBV6-5 to TRBJ2-4, with D possibly being TRBD1 (5 bases). The ends were cut back, 2 bases at V and 7 bases at J, with 12 bases in the middle. This CDR3 has 14 amino acids. Germline V gene lookup returns CDR1 MNHEY and CDR2 SVGAGI. The CDR3: CASSYGVAGNIQYF. The CDR3, as DNA: TGTGCCAGCAGTTACGGGGTAGCAGGGAACATTCAGTACTTC.

The V gene is TRBV4-2, the J gene TRBJ2-3, with TRBD2 identical over 7 bases. This CDR3 comprises 17 residues. From germline, CDR1 is LGHNA and CDR2 YNFKEQ. Trimming removed 1 base from V and 0 bases from J; junction bases left unmatched: 7. CDR3 sequence reads: CASSQGGGSSSTDTQYF. The CDR3 nucleotides read TGTGCCAGCAGCCAAGGCGGGGGTTCGTCTAGCACAGATACGCAGTATTTT.

The chain couples TRBV30 to TRBJ2-5, with 8 bases fitting TRBD1. The CDR3 runs 14 residues. CDR1 is GTSNPN and CDR2 is SVGIG in the germline V gene (reference sequence). Trimming took 4 bases from V and 9 from J; bases not matched to a gene: 13. CDR3 nucleotide sequence: TGTGCCTGGACTGGAAGTGACAGGGGAAACTCCCAGTACTTC. Protein product: CAWTGSDRGNSQYF.

V gene TRBV27 combines with J gene TRBJ2-5, with 8 bases aligning to TRBD1. Trimming at V came to 3 bases and at J to 2 bases, leaving 2 bases not matched to a gene. This CDR3 region has 14 residues. The germline V gene encodes CDR1 MNHEY and CDR2 SMNVEV (reference sequence). CDR3 sequence reads: CASSFRDRQETQYF. CDR3 nucleotides: TGTGCCAGCAGTTTCCGGGACAGGCAAGAGACCCAGTACTTC.

The chain is built from TRBV7-9 and TRBJ2-7, with D possibly called TRBD1 or TRBD2 (5 bases each). There are 12 residues in the CDR3. From germline, CDR1 is SEHNR and CDR2 FQNEAQ (reference sequence). The ends were cut back, 5 bases at V and 3 bases at J, with 8 bases in the middle. The CDR3 sequence: CASSRDGYEQYF. The DNA for the CDR3 is TGTGCCAGCAGCCGGGACGGCTACGAGCAGTACTTC.

This chain connects TRBV28 to TRBJ2-1; TRBD1 is a possible D gene (6 bases). This CDR3 comprises 13 residues. Looked up from germline, CDR1 is MDHEN and CDR2 is SYDVKM. V was cut by 6 bases and J by 7 bases, with 13 bases left in between. The CDR3, as DNA: TGTGCCAGCAGACGGGACACCAAGAATGAGCAGTTCTTC. Its protein is CASRRDTKNEQFF. Full variable domain (outside the CDR3, taken from reference TRBV28 and TRBJ2-1): DVKVTQSSRYLVKRTGEKVFLECVQDMDHENMFWYRQDPGLGLRLIYFSYDVKMKEKGDIPEGYSVSREKKERFSLILESASTNQTSMYLCASRRDTKNEQFFGPGTRLTVL.